This TCR beta chain was found in a study of T cell responses to AZD1222 COVID-19 vaccine. The table came from immunoSEQ multiplex PCR; TCRdb's copy has only in-frame clones and leaves some out. The sample carries approximately 150,000 clones, 85% to 95% recorded once. The germline V gene has CDR1 MDHEN and CDR2 SYDVKM. The CDR3 loop spans 16 amino acids. V was cut by 6 bases and J by 9 bases, with 21 bases left in between. Study conclusions and caveats: Unmutated regions of variants are reportedly targeted by nearly half of spike-specific TCRs. Samples come after the peak T cell response, not at day 14. Once two AZD1222 doses were given, Spike-specific TCR breadth and depth went up. Clonal diversity was possibly underestimated, and the donors were mostly white British, with more females.

Notes on this clone: What it binds is not known.

Sequences were derived from peripheral blood, sampled 28 days after the second AZD1222 dose. The chain recombines TRBV28 with TRBJ1-6; D perhaps matches TRBD1 (5 bases). This clonotype was sampled from an adult who received the AZD1222 COVID-19 vaccine. Written as DNA, the CDR3 is TGTGCCAGCAGCCTAACCCGCGGGACGACCGGTTCACCCCTCCACTTT. Its protein product is CASSLTRGTTGSPLHF.